The 27 T cell receptor beta chains listed next were all sequenced from one sample in a study of cytomegalovirus exposure and HLA in healthy donors. It was with 60 Vbeta and 13 Jbeta primers that the PCR ran. TCRdb's table, derived via immunoSEQ multiplex PCR, lists solely in-frame clones and lacks some. The data show roughly 73,000 clones, about four fifths seen once. Sequencing was done on a sample of PBMCs. These receptors were collected from a woman aged 45-65 years in good health and CMV-seronegative.

This chain joins TRBV7-8 and TRBJ2-3; 8 nucleotides agree with TRBD2. CDR1 and CDR2 from the germline V gene are SGHVS and FQNEAQ. The CDR3 covers 18 residues. V shed 5 bases and J 2 bases; nucleotides not matched to a gene: 15. This chain's CDR3 is CASSPTSGANFLTDTQYF. DNA for the CDR3: TGTGCCAGCAGCCCCACTAGCGGAGCCAACTTCCTCACAGATACGCAGTATTTT.

The genes are TRBV7-9 and TRBJ1-1, with 7 bases aligning to TRBD1. The CDR3 runs to 16 residues. Germline V lookup: CDR1 SEHNR, CDR2 FQNEAQ (reference sequence). V gave up 5 bases and J gave up 4 bases; unmatched junction bases: 13. The CDR3, as DNA: TGTGCCAGCAGCCCCGGAGGGGGCGAAGTACGCACTGAAGCTTTCTTT. It is translated as CASSPGGGEVRTEAFF.

The chain has TRBV7-3 and TRBJ2-1, with 7 bases aligning to TRBD2. Trimming at V came to 2 bases and at J to 6 bases, leaving 10 bases not matched to a gene. The CDR3 totals 16 residues. CDR1 and CDR2 from the germline V gene are SGHTA and FQGTGA. CDR3 DNA: TGTGCCAGCAGCTTAGGGGCTAGCGGAGCTTTCAATGAGCAGTTCTTC. Its protein product is CASSLGASGAFNEQFF.

J is TRBJ1-2 and V is TRBV2, with unresolved D. The CDR3 length is 11 residues. The germline gives CDR1 SNHLY, CDR2 FYNNEI. V gave up 7 bases and J gave up 3 bases, with 6 bases separating them. Written as DNA, the CDR3 is TGTGCCAGCATCCGGGACTATGGCTACACCTTC. Translation: CASIRDYGYTF. Using reference TRBV2 and TRBJ1-2 for the parts outside the CDR3, the full variable domain is EPEVTQTPSHQVTQMGQEVILRCVPISNHLYFYWYRQILGQKVEFLVSFYNNEISEKSEIFDDQFSVERPDGSNFTLKIRSTKLEDSAMYFCASIRDYGYTFGSGTRLTVV.

The V call is TRBV9, the J call TRBJ2-7, with TRBD1 matching 7 bases. Germline CDR1 SGDLS, CDR2 YYNGEE. The CDR3 consists of 14 residues. Trimming at V came to 4 bases and at J to 0 bases, leaving 4 bases not matched to a gene. This CDR3 is CASSPRDSSYEQYF. CDR3 in DNA: TGTGCCAGCAGCCCCCGGGACAGCTCCTACGAGCAGTACTTC. The entire variable domain, with the rest obtained from reference TRBV9 and TRBJ2-7, is as follows: DSGVTQTPKHLITATGQRVTLRCSPRSGDLSVYWYQQSLDQGLQFLIQYYNGEERAKGNILERFSAQQFPDLHSELNLSSLELGDSALYFCASSPRDSSYEQYFGPGTRLTVT.

The rearrangement links TRBV14 to TRBJ2-1; D perhaps matches TRBD2 (6 bases). Germline values: CDR1 SGHDN, CDR2 FVKESK. CDR3 size: 15 residues. Trimming stripped 5 bases from V and 4 bases from J, with 15 bases between. In DNA, the CDR3 is TGTGCCAGCAGCGCCCGACTAGTTGGGTACAATGAGCAGTTCTTC. It yields the protein CASSARLVGYNEQFF.

This rearrangement joins TRBV27 to TRBJ2-7; possibly TRBD1 for D (6 bases). Germline V gene sequence: CDR1 MNHEY, CDR2 SMNVEV (reference sequence). Trimming left V 4 bases short and J 2 bases short, with 24 bases between. CDR3 length: 18 amino acids. The CDR3 loop reads CASSWSPPRTVGPYEQYF. CDR3 nucleotide sequence: TGTGCCAGCAGTTGGTCCCCCCCTCGGACAGTCGGGCCCTACGAGCAGTACTTC.

The chain carries TRBV28 and TRBJ2-1; 8 bases map to TRBD2. The CDR3 totals 13 residues. Trimming at V came to 7 bases and at J to 9 bases, leaving 8 bases not matched to a gene. Germline loops: CDR1 MDHEN, CDR2 SYDVKM. The CDR3 reads CASNTGGPLEQFF. CDR3 coding DNA: TGTGCCAGCAATACGGGAGGGCCCCTTGAGCAGTTCTTC.

The gene calls are TRBV29-1 and TRBJ2-7; 12 positions agree with TRBD2. This CDR3 region has 12 residues. The germline gives CDR1 SQVTM, CDR2 ANQGSEA. The V segment lost 4 bases and the J segment 5 bases; nucleotides outside the gene matches: 0. CDR3 loop: CSVGTSGNEQYF. The CDR3 bases are TGCAGCGTTGGGACTAGCGGGAACGAGCAGTACTTC.

The chain recombines TRBV2 with TRBJ2-7; D is possibly TRBD1 (6 bases). Trimming stripped 6 bases from V and 1 base from J, with 16 bases between. CDR1 and CDR2 (germline): SNHLY, FYNNEI. The CDR3 spans 15 residues. CDR3 coding DNA: TGTGCCAGCAGGCCACTCGGGACAATGTCCTACGAGCAGTACTTC. Its protein product is CASRPLGTMSYEQYF.

This chain's CDR3 is CASSPGRINSNQPQHF. Written as DNA, the CDR3 is TGTGCCAGCAGCCCAGGTAGGATCAATAGCAATCAGCCCCAGCATTTT. V is TRBV7-6 and J is TRBJ1-5; unclear D gene. The CDR3 covers 16 residues. V was clipped by 5 bases and J by 0 bases, with 14 bases between them. Germline V lookup: CDR1 SGHVS, CDR2 FNYEAQ.

The chain joins TRBV18 to TRBJ1-2; 7 nucleotides match TRBD1. Germline V gives CDR1 KGHSH, CDR2 LQKENI. Trimming removed 1 base from V and 1 base from J; junction bases left unmatched: 3. There are 15 residues in the CDR3. The CDR3 DNA is TGTGCCAGCTCACCACAGGGGGCCTTTAACTATGGCTACACCTTC. It specifies CASSPQGAFNYGYTF. Together with reference TRBV18 and TRBJ1-2, the CDR3 gives the full variable domain: NAGVMQNPRHLVRRRGQEARLRCSPMKGHSHVYWYRQLPEEGLKFMVYLQKENIIDESGMPKERFSAEFPKEGPSILRIQQVVRGDSAAYFCASSPQGAFNYGYTFGSGTRLTVV.

Only a few counts were recorded for this clone. This chain links TRBV5-1 with TRBJ2-1, with 9 bases matching TRBD2. The V and J ends lost 3 bases and 8 bases, in that order; junction bases with no gene match: 12. The CDR3 covers 16 residues. The V gene's germline CDR1 is SGHRS and CDR2 YFSETQ. The CDR3 region has the DNA TGCGCCAGCAGCTGGGTGGGAGTAGCGGGAGTACATGAGCAGTTCTTC. Its protein product is CASSWVGVAGVHEQFF. The whole variable domain, remainder taken from reference TRBV5-1 and TRBJ2-1, is KAGVTQTPRYLIKTRGQQVTLSCSPISGHRSVSWYQQTPGQGLQFLFEYFSETQRNKGNFPGRFSGRQFSNSRSEMNVSTLELGDSALYLCASSWVGVAGVHEQFFGPGTRLTVL.

The chain uses TRBV27 and TRBJ2-7, with D tentatively TRBD2 (6 bases). Germline loops: CDR1 MNHEY, CDR2 SMNVEV (reference sequence). Deletions cut 4 bases from V and 6 bases from J, with 7 bases between. This CDR3 has 11 amino acids. CDR3 loop: CASSYGSEQYF. In DNA, the CDR3 is TGTGCCAGCAGTTACGGGAGCGAGCAGTACTTC.

The CDR3, as DNA: TGCGCCAGCAGCCTGGACAGGGGGCGGTTAATCGGGGAGCTGTTTTTT. It yields the protein CASSLDRGRLIGELFF. V gene TRBV4-1 combines with J gene TRBJ2-2; 11 positions match TRBD1. J lost 7 bases, V lost 4 bases, and 8 bases had no gene match. The CDR3 runs to 16 residues. Germline-derived CDR1 and CDR2 are MGHRA and YSYEKL.

DNA for the CDR3: TGCAGCGTGGGATTTGGAGGGAGATGGGAGCAGTACTTC. Its protein is CSVGFGGRWEQYF. The V gene is TRBV29-1, the J gene TRBJ2-7; D may be TRBD2 (6 bases). V lost 6 bases and J 7 bases, leaving 19 bases between the germline ends. This CDR3 is 13 amino acids long. Germline-derived CDR1 and CDR2 are SQVTM and ANQGSEA.

The chain is built from TRBV7-9 and TRBJ2-1; D perhaps matches TRBD2 (6 bases). This CDR3 comprises 13 residues. Germline V CDR1 and CDR2: SEHNR, FQNEAQ (reference sequence). CDR3 loop: CGVSREVDREQFF. The CDR3 bases are TGTGGTGTTTCGAGGGAGGTCGATAGAGAGCAGTTCTTC. Complete variable domain (other parts from reference TRBV7-9 and TRBJ2-1): DTGVSQNPRHKITKRGQNVTFRCDPISEHNRLYWYRQTLGQGPEFLTYFQNEAQLEKSRLLSDRFSAERPKGSFSTLEIQRTEQGDSAMYLCGVSREVDREQFFGPGTRLTVL.

This clone was detected once. V usage is TRBV27 and J usage is TRBJ2-3; 11 positions agree with TRBD2. The trim removed 6 bases at V and 5 bases at J, leaving 7 bases unmatched. The CDR3 totals 15 residues. The germline gives CDR1 MNHEY, CDR2 SMNVEV (reference sequence). CDR3 loop: CASSLSGRALDTQYF. The CDR3 DNA reads TGTGCCAGCAGCCTTAGCGGGAGGGCCTTAGATACGCAGTATTTT.

The chain has TRBV7-9 and TRBJ1-1; the match to TRBD1 covers 8 bases. The junction had 14 bases not matched to a gene; V was cut back by 5 bases and J by 3 bases. The length of the CDR3 is 17 residues. Germline CDR1 is SEHNR and CDR2 is FQNEAQ (reference sequence). As DNA, the CDR3 is TGTGCCAGCAGCACTACGGACAGGGAAACGGGGGACACTGAAGCTTTCTTT. It is translated as CASSTTDRETGDTEAFF.

The CDR3 sequence: CASSKGMNTEAFF. The CDR3 nucleotides are TGTGCCAGTAGTAAGGGGATGAACACTGAAGCTTTCTTT. The J gene is TRBJ1-1, the V gene TRBV19; perhaps TRBD1 as D (5 bases). This CDR3 is built from 13 residues. CDR1 and CDR2 from the germline V gene are LNHDA and SQIVND (reference sequence). V lost 4 bases and J lost 0, with 6 bases in between.

J is TRBJ2-6 and V is TRBV4-3, with a tentative D call TRBD2 (5 bases). Germline V lookup: CDR1 LGHNA, CDR2 YSLEER. The CDR3 has 15 amino acids. V lost 3 bases to trimming and J lost 0 bases, with 6 bases between them. Written as DNA, the CDR3 is TGCGCCAGCAGCCACGGGGTCTCTGGGGCCAACGTCCTGACTTTC. Protein: CASSHGVSGANVLTF.

The chain recombines TRBV2 with TRBJ1-5; 10 positions agree with TRBD1. The V gene end was trimmed by 8 bases and the J gene end by 7 bases; junction bases not matched to a gene: 2. The CDR3 is made up of 12 amino acids. Germline V CDR1 and CDR2: SNHLY, FYNNEI. The CDR3 protein is CASGTGEQPQHF. Written as DNA, the CDR3 is TGTGCCAGCGGGACAGGGGAGCAGCCCCAGCATTTT.

The chain is built from TRBV19 and TRBJ1-2; 12 positions match TRBD1. The V gene's germline CDR1 is LNHDA and CDR2 SQIVND (reference sequence). The CDR3 is 14 amino acids. V trimming: 7 bases; J trimming: 5 bases; junction bases outside the gene matches: 5. For the CDR3, the DNA is TGTGCCAGTACGGGGGACAGGGGGCAATATGGCTACACCTTC. Its translation: CASTGDRGQYGYTF.

The chain couples TRBV2 to TRBJ2-1, with TRBD2 matching 9 bases. Germline V gene data show CDR1 as SNHLY and CDR2 as FYNNEI. This CDR3 region has 13 residues. Trimming removed 3 bases from V and 10 bases from J; junction bases left unmatched: 4. CDR3 amino acids: CASSDAGGGEQFF. The CDR3 DNA sequence: TGTGCCAGCAGTGATGCGGGAGGGGGGGAGCAGTTCTTC.

As for this clone: The sample contains more than one DNA sequence encoding this CDR3. This sequence joins TRBV5-6 and TRBJ2-3, with D maybe TRBD1 (5 bases). The CDR3 totals 14 residues. Germline V gene sequence: CDR1 SGHDT, CDR2 YYEEEE. V gave up 2 bases and J gave up 1 base, with 8 bases separating them. This chain's CDR3 is CASSLGRGTDTQYF. CDR3 in DNA: TGTGCCAGCAGCTTAGGCAGGGGCACAGATACGCAGTATTTT. The whole variable domain, filled in from reference TRBV5-6 and TRBJ2-3, reads DAGVTQSPTHLIKTRGQQVTLRCSPKSGHDTVSWYQQALGQGPQFIFQYYEEEERQRGNFPDRFSGHQFPNYSSELNVNALLLGDSALYLCASSLGRGTDTQYFGPGTRLTVL.

The chain links TRBV4-3 to TRBJ1-3; the match to TRBD1 covers 7 bases. J was trimmed by 0 bases and V by 3 bases; bases with no gene match: 5. Germline CDR1 and CDR2: LGHNA and YSLEER. The CDR3 consists of 16 residues. In DNA form, the CDR3 reads TGCGCCAGCAGCCAGGACAGGTCGGACTCTGGAAACACCATATATTTT. Translating it yields CASSQDRSDSGNTIYF.

In this sample, this clone turned up a few times. This sequence joins TRBV5-1 and TRBJ2-6; D uncertain. The CDR3 is 16 amino acids. CDR1 and CDR2 from the germline V gene are SGHRS and YFSETQ. V lost 0 bases to trimming and J lost 0 bases, with 7 bases between them. The CDR3 region is CASSLGDNSGANVLTF. The CDR3 DNA sequence: TGCGCCAGCAGCTTGGGAGACAACTCTGGGGCCAACGTCCTGACTTTC.